This section outlines one T cell receptor beta chain sequence together with its context. This sample was taken from a study of Ad26.COV2.S vaccination and SARS-CoV-2 variants. The sample's treatment: around 19 received Ad26.COV2.S at low or high dose, single or two shots; five or six received placebo; per-sample allocation not given. Sampling happened 63 days after the first vaccine or placebo injection. V lost 5 bases and J lost 10; bases outside the gene matches: 10. Looked up from germline, CDR1 is SGHTA and CDR2 is FQGNSA. The CDR3 runs to 14 residues. Sequenced by immunoSEQ multiplex PCR; TCRdb stores in-frame clones only, minus some. The sample has more than 300,000 clones; about nine tenths are singletons.

This TCR derives from a person aged 18-60 years who received the Ad26.COV2.S COVID-19 vaccine or a placebo. Sequenced material: peripheral blood, taken in a trial of Ad26.COV2.S vaccine versus placebo. The rearrangement uses TRBV7-2 and TRBJ2-1, with 8 bases identical to TRBD1. The CDR3 DNA sequence: TGTGCCAGCAGCCGGGACAGGACTACAGGAGAGCAGTTCTTC. The encoded protein is CASSRDRTTGEQFF.